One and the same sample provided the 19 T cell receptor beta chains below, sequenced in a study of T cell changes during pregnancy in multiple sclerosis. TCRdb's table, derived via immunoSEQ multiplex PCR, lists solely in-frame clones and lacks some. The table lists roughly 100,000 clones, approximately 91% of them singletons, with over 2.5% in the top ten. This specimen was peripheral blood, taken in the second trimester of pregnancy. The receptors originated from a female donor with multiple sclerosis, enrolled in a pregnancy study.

In nucleotides, the CDR3 is TGTGCCTGGTCGACAGGCTCCTCTAGCAATCAGCCCCAGCATTTT. The encoded protein is CAWSTGSSSNQPQHF. The rearrangement links TRBV30 to TRBJ1-5; tentatively, D is TRBD1 (6 bases). The V gene lost 5 bases and the J gene lost 0 bases, with 14 bases spanning the gap. Germline loops: CDR1 GTSNPN, CDR2 SVGIG (reference sequence). This CDR3 region has 15 residues.

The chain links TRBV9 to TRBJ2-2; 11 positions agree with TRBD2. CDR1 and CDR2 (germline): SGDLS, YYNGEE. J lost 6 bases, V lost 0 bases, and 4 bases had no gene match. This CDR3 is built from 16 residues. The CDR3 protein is CASSVAIAGGPGELFF. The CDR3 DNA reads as TGTGCCAGCAGCGTAGCTATAGCGGGAGGGCCCGGGGAGCTGTTTTTT. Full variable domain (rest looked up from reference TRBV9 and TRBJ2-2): DSGVTQTPKHLITATGQRVTLRCSPRSGDLSVYWYQQSLDQGLQFLIQYYNGEERAKGNILERFSAQQFPDLHSELNLSSLELGDSALYFCASSVAIAGGPGELFFGEGSRLTVL.

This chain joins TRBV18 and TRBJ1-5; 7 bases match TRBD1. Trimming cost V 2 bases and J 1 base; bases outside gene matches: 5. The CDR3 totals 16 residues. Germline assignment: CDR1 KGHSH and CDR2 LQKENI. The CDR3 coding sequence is TGTGCCAGCTCACCAGAGGGACAGTCGAGCAATCAGCCCCAGCATTTT. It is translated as CASSPEGQSSNQPQHF.

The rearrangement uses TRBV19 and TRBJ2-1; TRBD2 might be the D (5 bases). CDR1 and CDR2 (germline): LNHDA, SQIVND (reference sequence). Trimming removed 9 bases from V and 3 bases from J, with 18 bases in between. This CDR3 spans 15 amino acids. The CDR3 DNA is TGTGCCAGCGCCCACGTAGGGAGCGACTACAATGAGCAGTTCTTC. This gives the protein CASAHVGSDYNEQFF. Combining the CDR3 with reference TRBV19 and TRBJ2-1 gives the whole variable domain DGGITQSPKYLFRKEGQNVTLSCEQNLNHDAMYWYRQDPGQGLRLIYYSQIVNDFQKGDIAEGYSVSREKKESFPLTVTSAQKNPTAFYLCASAHVGSDYNEQFFGPGTRLTVL.

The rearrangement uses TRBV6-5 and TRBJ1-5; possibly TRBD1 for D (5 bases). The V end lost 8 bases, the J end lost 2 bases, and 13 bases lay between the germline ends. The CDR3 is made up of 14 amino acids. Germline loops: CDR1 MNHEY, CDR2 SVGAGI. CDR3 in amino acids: CASGKGFGNQPQHF. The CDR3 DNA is TGTGCCAGCGGGAAGGGGTTCGGCAATCAGCCCCAGCATTTT.

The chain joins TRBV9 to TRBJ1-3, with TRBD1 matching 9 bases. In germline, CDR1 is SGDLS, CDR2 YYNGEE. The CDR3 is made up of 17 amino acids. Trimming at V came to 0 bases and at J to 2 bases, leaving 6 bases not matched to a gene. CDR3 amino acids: CASSVGGQGITGNTIYF. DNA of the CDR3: TGTGCCAGCAGCGTAGGGGGACAGGGTATCACTGGAAACACCATATATTTT. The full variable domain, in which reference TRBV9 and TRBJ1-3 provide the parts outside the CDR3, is DSGVTQTPKHLITATGQRVTLRCSPRSGDLSVYWYQQSLDQGLQFLIQYYNGEERAKGNILERFSAQQFPDLHSELNLSSLELGDSALYFCASSVGGQGITGNTIYFGEGSWLTVV.

The CDR3 bases are TGTGCCAGCAGTATCGACAGGGGGCTTGGCAATGAGCAGTTCTTC. Protein sequence: CASSIDRGLGNEQFF. The chain combines TRBV6-1 with TRBJ2-1; TRBD1 agrees at 10 bases. The ends lost 5 bases at V and 6 bases at J; junction bases unmatched: 7. This CDR3 has 15 amino acids. In germline, CDR1 is MNHNS, CDR2 SASEGT.

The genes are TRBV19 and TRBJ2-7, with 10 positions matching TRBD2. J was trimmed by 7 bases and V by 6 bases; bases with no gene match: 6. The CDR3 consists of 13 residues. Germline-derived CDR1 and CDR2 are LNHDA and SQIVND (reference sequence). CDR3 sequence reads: CASRLAGTGEQYF. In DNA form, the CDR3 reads TGTGCCAGTAGACTAGCGGGGACCGGGGAGCAGTACTTC.

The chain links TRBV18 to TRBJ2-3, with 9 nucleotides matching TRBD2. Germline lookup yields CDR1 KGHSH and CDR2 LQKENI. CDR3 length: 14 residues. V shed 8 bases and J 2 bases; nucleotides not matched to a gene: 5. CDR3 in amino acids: CASKREELTDTQYF. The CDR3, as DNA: TGTGCCAGCAAGCGGGAGGAACTCACAGATACGCAGTATTTT.

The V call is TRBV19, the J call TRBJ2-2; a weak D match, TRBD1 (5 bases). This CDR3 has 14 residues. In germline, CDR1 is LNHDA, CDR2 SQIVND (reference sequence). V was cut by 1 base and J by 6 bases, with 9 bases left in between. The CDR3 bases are TGTGCCAGTAGTATAGGCAGGGCGCCCGGGGAGCTGTTTTTT. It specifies CASSIGRAPGELFF.

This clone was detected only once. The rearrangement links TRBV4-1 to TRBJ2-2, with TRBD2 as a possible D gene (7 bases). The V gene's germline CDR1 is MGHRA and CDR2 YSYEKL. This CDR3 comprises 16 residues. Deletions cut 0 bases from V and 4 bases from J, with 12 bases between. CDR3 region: CASSQEGGAGTGELFF. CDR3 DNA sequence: TGCGCCAGCAGCCAAGAAGGGGGGGCGGGCACCGGGGAGCTGTTTTTT.

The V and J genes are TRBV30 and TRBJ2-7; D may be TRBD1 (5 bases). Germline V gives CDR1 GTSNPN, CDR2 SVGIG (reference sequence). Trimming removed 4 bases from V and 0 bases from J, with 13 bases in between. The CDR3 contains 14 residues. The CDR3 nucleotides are TGTGCCTGGAATAGTCAGGGTAGCTCCTACGAGCAGTACTTC. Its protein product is CAWNSQGSSYEQYF.

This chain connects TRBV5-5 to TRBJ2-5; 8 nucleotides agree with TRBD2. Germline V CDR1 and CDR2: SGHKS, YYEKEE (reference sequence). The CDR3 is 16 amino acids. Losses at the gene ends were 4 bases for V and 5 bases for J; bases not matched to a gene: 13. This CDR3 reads CASSPRPGRARETQYF. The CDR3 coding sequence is TGTGCCAGCAGCCCCCGGCCCGGGAGGGCCCGTGAGACCCAGTACTTC. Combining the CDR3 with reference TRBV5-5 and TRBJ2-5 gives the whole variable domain DAGVTQSPTHLIKTRGQQVTLRCSPISGHKSVSWYQQVLGQGPQFIFQYYEKEERGRGNFPDRFSARQFPNYSSELNVNALLLGDSALYLCASSPRPGRARETQYFGPGTRLLVL.

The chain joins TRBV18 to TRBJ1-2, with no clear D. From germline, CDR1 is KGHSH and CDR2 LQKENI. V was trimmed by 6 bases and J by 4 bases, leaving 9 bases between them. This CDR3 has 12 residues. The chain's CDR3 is CASSPNSYGYTF. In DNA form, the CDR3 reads TGTGCCAGCTCCCCCAATTCCTATGGCTACACCTTC.

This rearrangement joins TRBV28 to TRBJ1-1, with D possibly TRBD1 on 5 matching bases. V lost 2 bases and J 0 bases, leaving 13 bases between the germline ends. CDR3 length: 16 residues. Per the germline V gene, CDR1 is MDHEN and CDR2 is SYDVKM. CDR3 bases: TGTGCCAGCAGTTTACAGGGTCCCGCGATGAACACTGAAGCTTTCTTT. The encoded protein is CASSLQGPAMNTEAFF. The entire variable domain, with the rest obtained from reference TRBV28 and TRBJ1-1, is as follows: DVKVTQSSRYLVKRTGEKVFLECVQDMDHENMFWYRQDPGLGLRLIYFSYDVKMKEKGDIPEGYSVSREKKERFSLILESASTNQTSMYLCASSLQGPAMNTEAFFGQGTRLTVV.

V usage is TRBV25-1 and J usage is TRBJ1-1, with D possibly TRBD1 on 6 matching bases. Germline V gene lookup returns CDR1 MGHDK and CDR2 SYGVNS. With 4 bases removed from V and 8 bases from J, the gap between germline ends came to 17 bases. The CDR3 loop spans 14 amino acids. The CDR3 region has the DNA TGTGCCAGCAGTGCCTTGGGGGGGCCTACCGAAGCTTTCTTT. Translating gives CASSALGGPTEAFF.

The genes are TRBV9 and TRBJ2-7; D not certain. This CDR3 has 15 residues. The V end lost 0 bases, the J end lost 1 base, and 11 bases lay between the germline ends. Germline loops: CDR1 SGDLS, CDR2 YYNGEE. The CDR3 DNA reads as TGTGCCAGCAGCGTAGAGCCAGGCCGTTCCTACGAGCAGTACTTC. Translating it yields CASSVEPGRSYEQYF. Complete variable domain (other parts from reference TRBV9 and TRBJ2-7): DSGVTQTPKHLITATGQRVTLRCSPRSGDLSVYWYQQSLDQGLQFLIQYYNGEERAKGNILERFSAQQFPDLHSELNLSSLELGDSALYFCASSVEPGRSYEQYFGPGTRLTVT.

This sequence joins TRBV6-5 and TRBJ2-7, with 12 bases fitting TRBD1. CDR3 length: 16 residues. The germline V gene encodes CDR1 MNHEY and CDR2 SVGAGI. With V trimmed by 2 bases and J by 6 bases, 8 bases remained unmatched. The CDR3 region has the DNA TGTGCCAGCAGTTACGGGACGGGACAGGGGGCTCGCGAGCAGTACTTC. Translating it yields CASSYGTGQGAREQYF.

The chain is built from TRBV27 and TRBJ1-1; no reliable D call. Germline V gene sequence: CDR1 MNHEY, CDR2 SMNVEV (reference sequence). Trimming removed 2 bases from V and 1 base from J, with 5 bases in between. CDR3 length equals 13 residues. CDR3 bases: TGTGCCAGCAGTTTAGGGCCGAACACTGAAGCTTTCTTT. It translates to CASSLGPNTEAFF.